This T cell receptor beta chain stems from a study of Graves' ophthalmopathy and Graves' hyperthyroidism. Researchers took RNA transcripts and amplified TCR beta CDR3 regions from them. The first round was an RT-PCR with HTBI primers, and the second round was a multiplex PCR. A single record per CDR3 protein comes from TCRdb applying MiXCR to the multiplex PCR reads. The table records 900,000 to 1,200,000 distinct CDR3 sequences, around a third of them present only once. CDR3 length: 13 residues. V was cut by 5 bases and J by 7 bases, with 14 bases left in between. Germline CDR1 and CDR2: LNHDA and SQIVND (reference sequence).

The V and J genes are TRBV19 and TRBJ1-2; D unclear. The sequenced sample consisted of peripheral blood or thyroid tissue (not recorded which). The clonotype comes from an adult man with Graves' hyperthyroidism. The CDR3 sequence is CASSDSWVGGYTF. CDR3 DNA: TGTGCCAGTAGTGATTCTTGGGTTGGTGGCTACACCTTC.